The 13 T cell receptor beta chains listed next were all sequenced from one sample in a study of shared clonotypes between healthy human individuals. The method was immunoSEQ multiplex PCR; TCRdb's version includes in-frame clones alone and lacks a portion of them. The data show about 520,000 clones, about 96% seen once. Sequenced sample: naive CD4+ T cells sorted from blood. Subset reported: CD45RA+ positively selected. These receptors all come from a woman under 40 in good health.

V and J are TRBV4-2 and TRBJ2-1, with 11 bases matching TRBD2. CDR1 is LGHNA and CDR2 is YNFKEQ in the germline V gene. After removal of 4 bases from V and 6 bases from J, the junction contained 5 bases not matched to a gene. This CDR3 is built from 15 residues. This CDR3 is CASSPRLAGPNEQFF. DNA for the CDR3: TGTGCCAGCAGCCCCCGACTAGCGGGACCCAATGAGCAGTTCTTC.

The J gene is TRBJ2-3, the V gene TRBV5-4, with a weak D call TRBD2 (6 bases). Germline V gene lookup returns CDR1 SGHNT and CDR2 YYREEE (reference sequence). V lost 4 bases and J 3 bases, leaving 18 bases between the germline ends. The length of the CDR3 is 16 residues. CDR3 region: CASSGTMEGTTDTQYF. CDR3 bases: TGTGCCAGCAGCGGGACGATGGAGGGGACTACAGATACGCAGTATTTT.

The table lists this clone with a count of one. The chain is built from TRBV19 and TRBJ2-2; 11 bases are a match to TRBD2. There are 17 residues in the CDR3. V shed 5 bases and J 5 bases; nucleotides not matched to a gene: 10. Germline V gives CDR1 LNHDA, CDR2 SQIVND (reference sequence). Here the CDR3 DNA reads TGTGCCAGTAGTTTCCCTAGCGGGGGGATTAGGACCGGGGAGCTGTTTTTT. Translated: CASSFPSGGIRTGELFF.

The rearrangement joins TRBV5-8 to TRBJ1-2; unclear D gene. The CDR3 totals 16 residues. The germline CDR1 and CDR2 sequences are SGHTS and YDEGEE. The ends were cut back, 0 bases at V and 3 bases at J, with 15 bases in the middle. CDR3 DNA sequence: TGTGCCAGCAGCTTGGGTGGGCCGCCGGGAGACTATGGCTACACCTTC. Translation: CASSLGGPPGDYGYTF. Combining the CDR3 with reference TRBV5-8 and TRBJ1-2 gives the whole variable domain EAGVTQSPTHLIKTRGQQATLRCSPISGHTSVYWYQQALGLGLQFLLWYDEGEERNRGNFPPRFSGRQFPNYSSELNVNALELEDSALYLCASSLGGPPGDYGYTFGSGTRLTVV.

The chain couples TRBV19 to TRBJ1-1; 9 nucleotides line up with TRBD1. Germline assignment: CDR1 LNHDA and CDR2 SQIVND (reference sequence). The CDR3 runs to 15 residues. With 6 bases clipped from V and 3 bases from J, the junction kept 8 bases outside the gene matches. The CDR3 loop is CASRQTTGGDTEAFF. CDR3 coding DNA: TGTGCCAGTAGGCAAACGACAGGGGGTGACACTGAAGCTTTCTTT.

This chain uses TRBV15 with TRBJ2-1; weak D call: TRBD1 (6 bases). Trimming removed 0 bases from V and 6 bases from J, with 12 bases in between. Germline-derived CDR1 and CDR2 are LNHNV and YYDKDF (reference sequence). This CDR3 has 15 amino acids. The CDR3 region is CATSRDRGAFNEQFF. CDR3 sequence (DNA): TGTGCCACCAGCAGAGACAGGGGCGCCTTCAATGAGCAGTTCTTC.

This rearrangement joins TRBV7-3 to TRBJ2-3; D is perhaps TRBD1 (6 bases). CDR3 length: 14 residues. The germline CDR1 and CDR2 sequences are SGHTA and FQGTGA. V was trimmed by 4 bases and J by 0 bases, leaving 8 bases between them. The DNA of the CDR3 is TGTGCCAGCAGCTCGCAGGGGAGCACAGATACGCAGTATTTT. This gives the protein CASSSQGSTDTQYF.

The chain carries TRBV28 and TRBJ1-5; 8 nucleotides agree with TRBD1. The CDR3 is made up of 15 amino acids. Germline V gives CDR1 MDHEN, CDR2 SYDVKM. The V and J ends lost 5 bases and 4 bases, in that order; junction bases with no gene match: 7. CDR3 nucleotides: TGTGCCAGCAGTCCAGCGGGACAGGCAAATCAGCCCCAGCATTTT. Translation: CASSPAGQANQPQHF.

This CDR3 reads CASSLASGQGYEQYF. DNA for the CDR3: TGTGCCAGCAGCTTAGCGTCTGGACAGGGCTACGAGCAGTACTTC. The chain links TRBV7-9 to TRBJ2-7; 8 positions agree with TRBD1. The V and J ends lost 0 bases and 3 bases, in that order; junction bases with no gene match: 4. The CDR3 contains 15 residues. CDR1 and CDR2 from the germline V gene are SEHNR and FQNEAQ (reference sequence). Full variable domain (outside the CDR3, taken from reference TRBV7-9 and TRBJ2-7): DTGVSQNPRHKITKRGQNVTFRCDPISEHNRLYWYRQTLGQGPEFLTYFQNEAQLEKSRLLSDRFSAERPKGSFSTLEIQRTEQGDSAMYLCASSLASGQGYEQYFGPGTRLTVT.

The chain carries TRBV7-6 and TRBJ2-7; D remains ambiguous. CDR3 length: 13 residues. V dropped 1 base and J dropped 7 bases, with 11 bases sitting between them. Per germline, CDR1 SGHVS and CDR2 FNYEAQ. CDR3 sequence reads: CASSLGPGVEQYF. CDR3 sequence (DNA): TGTGCCAGCAGCTTAGGCCCTGGCGTGGAGCAGTACTTC.

The CDR3 DNA reads TGTGCCAGCAGACAAACAGGGGTTCTAAACTATGGCTACACCTTC. This codes for CASRQTGVLNYGYTF. The J gene is TRBJ1-2, the V gene TRBV28, with 7 bases fitting TRBD1. The ends lost 6 bases at V and 2 bases at J; junction bases unmatched: 9. Germline V gives CDR1 MDHEN, CDR2 SYDVKM. There are 15 residues in the CDR3.

The J gene is TRBJ2-1, the V gene TRBV4-1; tentatively, D is TRBD2 (6 bases). Germline-derived CDR1 and CDR2 are MGHRA and YSYEKL. V was trimmed by 4 bases and J by 14 bases, leaving 18 bases between them. The CDR3 runs 13 residues. As DNA, the CDR3 is TGCGCCAGCAGCCGAGGCGGGACGGGTAAGAAGTTCTTC. It specifies CASSRGGTGKKFF.

The chain combines TRBV18 with TRBJ2-7; 7 bases are a match to TRBD2. The V gene's germline CDR1 is KGHSH and CDR2 LQKENI. This CDR3 contains 14 residues. J gave up 4 bases and V 3 bases, and 6 bases lay outside the gene matches. CDR3 coding DNA: TGTGCCAGCTCACCTCTACGGGGGGTTTACGAGCAGTACTTC. Residues: CASSPLRGVYEQYF.